This is a list of T cell receptor beta chains from one sample in a study of blood T cell repertoires in COVID-19. Data came from immunoSEQ multiplex PCR; TCRdb stores just in-frame clones and leaves some out. The sample records about 160,000 clones, about 87% being singletons. Sample: peripheral blood. These receptors all stem from a woman aged 60-75 years who had recovered from COVID-19. Both conserved end residues are part of each CDR3. The D gene is left open where the match is weak. Size is stated for part of the rows, as once, few or many counts, or as a class when the clone is expanded.

d_call: NA; v_call: TRBV3-1/TRBV3-2; j_call: TRBJ2-7; clone_size: NA; cdr3_aa: CASSQGLTGEQYF; cdr3_nt: TGTGCCAGCAGCCAAGGCTTGACAGGCGAGCAGTACTTC
d_call: NA; v_call: TRBV3-1/TRBV3-2; j_call: TRBJ1-2; clone_size: few; cdr3_aa: CASSRLNGDAYGYTF; cdr3_nt: TGTGCCAGCAGCCGTTTAAACGGGGATGCCTATGGCTACACCTTC
d_call: NA; v_call: TRBV30; j_call: TRBJ2-7; clone_size: once; cdr3_aa: CAWSRTADSYEQYF; cdr3_nt: TGTGCCTGGAGTCGCACAGCCGACTCCTACGAGCAGTACTTC
d_call: NA; v_call: TRBV5-1; j_call: TRBJ1-5; clone_size: NA; cdr3_aa: CASSLEGYGNQPQHF; cdr3_nt: TGCGCCAGCAGCTTGGAGGGGTACGGCAATCAGCCCCAGCATTTT
d_call: TRBD1; v_call: TRBV7-8; j_call: TRBJ2-1; clone_size: NA; cdr3_aa: CASSSGTGGSRQFF; cdr3_nt: TGTGCCAGCAGCTCCGGGACAGGGGGCTCTAGGCAGTTCTTC
d_call: NA; v_call: TRBV6-1; j_call: TRBJ1-5; clone_size: NA; cdr3_aa: CASSEAGGRGISNQPQHF; cdr3_nt: TGTGCCAGCAGTGAAGCGGGGGGTCGGGGGATAAGCAATCAGCCCCAGCATTTT
d_call: NA; v_call: TRBV27; j_call: TRBJ1-6; clone_size: NA; cdr3_aa: CASSSDPGLNSPLHF; cdr3_nt: TGTGCCAGCAGCTCCGATCCGGGACTCAATTCACCCCTCCACTTT
d_call: NA; v_call: TRBV7-9; j_call: TRBJ2-5; clone_size: once; cdr3_aa: CASSLLRGAVETQYF; cdr3_nt: TGTGCCAGCAGCTTATTGCGAGGAGCAGTCGAGACCCAGTACTTC
d_call: TRBD1; v_call: TRBV18; j_call: TRBJ1-1; clone_size: few; cdr3_aa: CASSQTGGNTEAFF; cdr3_nt: TGTGCCAGCTCACAGACAGGGGGCAACACTGAAGCTTTCTTT
d_call: NA; v_call: TRBV18; j_call: TRBJ1-6; clone_size: NA; cdr3_aa: CASSPTSGESSPLHF; cdr3_nt: TGTGCCAGCTCACCAACTTCAGGGGAGAGTTCACCCCTCCACTTT
d_call: TRBD1; v_call: TRBV6-5; j_call: TRBJ2-7; clone_size: NA; cdr3_aa: CASSDLGTAYEQYF; cdr3_nt: TGTGCCAGCAGCGACCTGGGGACAGCCTACGAGCAGTACTTC
d_call: TRBD1; v_call: TRBV11-3; j_call: TRBJ1-5; clone_size: NA; cdr3_aa: CASRWDRGGNQPQHF; cdr3_nt: TGTGCCAGCAGATGGGACAGGGGCGGAAATCAGCCCCAGCATTTT
d_call: NA; v_call: TRBV6-1; j_call: TRBJ2-3; clone_size: NA; cdr3_aa: CASSEGWPGTDTQYF; cdr3_nt: TGTGCCAGCAGTGAAGGATGGCCGGGAACCGATACGCAGTATTTT
d_call: TRBD2; v_call: TRBV18; j_call: TRBJ2-7; clone_size: NA; cdr3_aa: CASSPPVAGPYEQYF; cdr3_nt: TGTGCCAGCTCACCACCCGTAGCGGGGCCCTACGAGCAGTACTTC
d_call: TRBD1; v_call: TRBV6-5; j_call: TRBJ2-7; clone_size: NA; cdr3_aa: CASSDGTGGYYEQYF; cdr3_nt: TGTGCCAGCAGCGACGGGACAGGGGGGTACTACGAGCAGTACTTC
d_call: TRBD1; v_call: TRBV7-9; j_call: TRBJ2-1; clone_size: NA; cdr3_aa: CASSNLGQGGDPIF; cdr3_nt: TGTGCCAGCAGCAACCTGGGACAGGGGGGCGATCCCATCTTC
d_call: TRBD1; v_call: TRBV18; j_call: TRBJ1-1; clone_size: NA; cdr3_aa: CASSPYQGAVNTEAFF; cdr3_nt: TGTGCCAGCTCACCATATCAGGGGGCGGTAAACACTGAAGCTTTCTTT
d_call: NA; v_call: TRBV19; j_call: TRBJ1-4; clone_size: NA; cdr3_aa: CASSRGTLHGNEKLFF; cdr3_nt: TGTGCCAGTAGCAGAGGGACACTGCATGGTAATGAAAAACTGTTTTTT
d_call: NA; v_call: TRBV11-1; j_call: TRBJ2-1; clone_size: NA; cdr3_aa: CASSQRGNYNEQFF; cdr3_nt: TGTGCCTCCTCTCAAAGGGGGAACTACAATGAGCAGTTCTTC
d_call: NA; v_call: TRBV30; j_call: TRBJ1-3; clone_size: NA; cdr3_aa: CAWTQGPGNTIYF; cdr3_nt: TGTGCCTGGACTCAGGGTCCTGGAAACACCATATATTTT
d_call: NA; v_call: TRBV3-1/TRBV3-2; j_call: TRBJ2-5; clone_size: NA; cdr3_aa: CASSQDSHGETQYF; cdr3_nt: TGTGCCAGCAGCCAAGATTCGCACGGGGAGACCCAGTACTTC
d_call: NA; v_call: TRBV11-2; j_call: TRBJ1-2; clone_size: NA; cdr3_aa: CASQTAGGWGYTF; cdr3_nt: TGTGCCAGCCAAACCGCGGGGGGCTGGGGCTACACCTTC
d_call: NA; v_call: TRBV12-5; j_call: TRBJ2-3; clone_size: NA; cdr3_aa: CASGSDDTQYF; cdr3_nt: TGTGCTAGTGGAAGCGACGATACGCAGTATTTT
d_call: TRBD1; v_call: TRBV5-1; j_call: TRBJ2-7; clone_size: NA; cdr3_aa: CASSPRQGTTYEQYF; cdr3_nt: TGCGCCAGCAGCCCGAGACAGGGTACCACCTACGAGCAGTACTTC
d_call: NA; v_call: TRBV28; j_call: TRBJ1-2; clone_size: once; cdr3_aa: CASNTGSSGYTF; cdr3_nt: TGTGCCAGCAACACAGGATCGTCTGGCTACACCTTC
d_call: TRBD2; v_call: TRBV5-1; j_call: TRBJ2-7; clone_size: NA; cdr3_aa: CASRPHAASGAYEQYF; cdr3_nt: TGCGCCAGCAGACCCCACGCTGCTAGCGGGGCCTACGAGCAGTACTTC
d_call: NA; v_call: TRBV4-2; j_call: TRBJ2-6; clone_size: once; cdr3_aa: CASRLSGANVLTF; cdr3_nt: TGTGCCAGCAGGCTGAGTGGGGCCAACGTCCTGACTTTC
d_call: NA; v_call: TRBV6-5; j_call: TRBJ2-1; clone_size: NA; cdr3_aa: CASSYSMGGEQFF; cdr3_nt: TGTGCCAGCAGTTACTCGATGGGCGGGGAGCAGTTCTTC
d_call: NA; v_call: TRBV3-1/TRBV3-2; j_call: TRBJ1-5; clone_size: once; cdr3_aa: CASSPTGKGNQPQHF; cdr3_nt: TGTGCCAGCAGTCCCACAGGGAAAGGTAATCAGCCCCAGCATTTT
d_call: NA; v_call: TRBV7-8; j_call: TRBJ2-5; clone_size: NA; cdr3_aa: CASSPALPRGYRILFRPSEETQYF; cdr3_nt: TGTGCCAGCAGCCCGGCCCTCCCCCGGGGGTATCGTATCCTTTTTCGGCCGTCAGAAGAGACCCAGTACTTC
d_call: NA; v_call: TRBV28; j_call: TRBJ1-1; clone_size: once; cdr3_aa: CASSLPWRGENRKAFF; cdr3_nt: TGTGCCAGCAGTCTCCCCTGGCGGGGGGAAAATAGAAAAGCTTTCTTT
d_call: NA; v_call: TRBV6-5; j_call: TRBJ2-3; clone_size: NA; cdr3_aa: CASSFRLGRTDTQYF; cdr3_nt: TGTGCCAGCAGTTTTCGGTTGGGCCGCACAGATACGCAGTATTTT